A single sample is the source of the 23 T cell receptor beta chains below, sequenced in a study of T-cell reconstitution after alpha-beta-depleted transplantation in children. Preparation of the TCRbeta library was carried out with unique molecular identifiers. Each CDR3 protein gets one entry after TCRdb re-called the PCR reads with MiXCR. The data contain a few hundred thousand distinct CDR3 sequences, about a tenth of them singletons. The sample in question was PBMCs from the stem cell graft donor, obtained from the stem cell graft. Receptor source: a human donor who donated a stem cell graft to a child with acute myeloid leukemia.

The chain employs TRBV7-9 and TRBJ2-1; D is unresolved. The V end was cut by 0 bases, the J end by 10 bases, with 7 bases between. The length of the CDR3 is 12 residues. Germline V gene lookup returns CDR1 SEHNR and CDR2 FQNEAQ (reference sequence). CDR3 sequence (DNA): TGTGCCAGCAGCTTAGCTAATGAGGAGCAGTTCTTC. Protein: CASSLANEEQFF.

In this sample, this clonotype turned up a few times. The CDR3 DNA reads TGTGCCAGCAGTTTAACTACAAGGACAGCAGATACGCAGTATTTT. Translation gives CASSLTTRTADTQYF. The chain combines TRBV28 with TRBJ2-3; D might be TRBD1 (6 bases). The CDR3 runs 15 residues. Germline values: CDR1 MDHEN, CDR2 SYDVKM. Trimming stripped 2 bases from V and 4 bases from J, with 13 bases between.

This clonotype showed up many times. CDR3 loop: CSARERVSPYEQYV. CDR3 bases: TGCAGTGCTAGAGAGCGGGTCTCGCCTTACGAGCAGTACGTC. The gene calls are TRBV20-1 and TRBJ2-7; D perhaps matches TRBD2 (5 bases). The CDR3 runs 14 residues. V lost 0 bases to trimming and J lost 4 bases, with 13 bases between them. CDR1 is DFQATT and CDR2 is SNEGSKA in the germline V gene (reference sequence).

There are many counts of this clonotype. The chain uses TRBV20-1 and TRBJ2-2; 9 bases map to TRBD2. Losses at the gene ends were 5 bases for V and 1 base for J; bases not matched to a gene: 5. CDR3 length: 15 amino acids. Germline CDR1 and CDR2: DFQATT and SNEGSKA (reference sequence). The CDR3 DNA reads as TGCAGTGCTCCGCCAGCGGGGGGGAACACCGGGGAGCTGTTTTTT. Its protein product is CSAPPAGGNTGELFF.

The rearrangement links TRBV2 to TRBJ1-5; 7 bases agree with TRBD1. The ends lost 8 bases at V and 6 bases at J; junction bases unmatched: 4. The CDR3 totals 12 residues. Per germline, CDR1 SNHLY and CDR2 FYNNEI. The CDR3 protein is CASGAGGQPQHF. The DNA of the CDR3 is TGTGCCAGCGGAGCAGGGGGTCAGCCCCAGCATTTT.

This clonotype was found a few times. V gene TRBV27 combines with J gene TRBJ1-4; the D gene is possibly TRBD1 (6 bases). Germline V gives CDR1 MNHEY, CDR2 SMNVEV (reference sequence). CDR3 length: 14 amino acids. Deletions cut 6 bases from V and 7 bases from J, with 15 bases between. The CDR3, as DNA: TGTGCCAGCAGCCCTCACAGGGAGGGTGAAAAACTGTTTTTT. Translated: CASSPHREGEKLFF. The entire variable domain, with the rest obtained from reference TRBV27 and TRBJ1-4, is as follows: EAQVTQNPRYLITVTGKKLTVTCSQNMNHEYMSWYRQDPGLGLRQIYYSMNVEVTDKGDVPEGYKVSRKEKRNFPLILESPSPNQTSLYFCASSPHREGEKLFFGSGTQLSVL.

About this clonotype: Possible read error: a much larger clone is one base away. The V gene is TRBV7-2, the J gene TRBJ1-2; D is unresolved. Germline CDR1 reads SGHTA; CDR2 reads FQGNSA. V was cut by 3 bases and J by 2 bases, with 7 bases left in between. This CDR3 has 13 amino acids. CDR3 loop: CASSLEQNYGYTF. DNA of the CDR3: TGTGCCAGCAGCTTGGAACAGAACTATGGCTACACCTTC.

The chain is built from TRBV30 and TRBJ1-3; 7 nucleotides agree with TRBD1. The CDR3 extends over 16 amino acids. CDR1 and CDR2 from the germline V gene are GTSNPN and SVGIG (reference sequence). The junction had 13 bases not matched to a gene; V was cut back by 8 bases and J by 0 bases. The CDR3 loop is CALTGKGLSSGNTIYF. Here the CDR3 DNA reads TGTGCCCTGACAGGGAAAGGACTGAGCTCTGGAAACACCATATATTTT.

The V gene is TRBV7-2, the J gene TRBJ2-1; unclear D gene. CDR1 and CDR2 (germline): SGHTA, FQGNSA. CDR3 length equals 17 residues. Trimming removed 0 bases at V and 0 bases at J, with 12 bases between. This chain's CDR3 is CASSLAIGTYSYNEQFF. The DNA of the CDR3 is TGTGCCAGCAGCTTAGCGATTGGAACCTACTCCTACAATGAGCAGTTCTTC.

This clonotype was observed many times. The V and J genes are TRBV7-8 and TRBJ2-5, with D possibly being TRBD1 (6 bases). The V end lost 3 bases, the J end lost 3 bases, and 14 bases lay between the germline ends. Per the germline V gene, CDR1 is SGHVS and CDR2 is FQNEAQ. The CDR3 totals 15 residues. The chain's CDR3 is CASSFVTGMEETQYF. DNA of the CDR3: TGTGCCAGCAGCTTTGTCACAGGGATGGAAGAGACCCAGTACTTC.

The rearrangement joins TRBV20-1 to TRBJ2-5, with a tentative D call TRBD2 (5 bases). Trimming left V 1 base short and J 2 bases short, with 17 bases between. Germline lookup yields CDR1 DFQATT and CDR2 SNEGSKA (reference sequence). The length of the CDR3 is 16 residues. The CDR3 is CSARATPGTRQETQYF. In DNA form, the CDR3 reads TGCAGTGCTAGAGCCACTCCCGGAACTAGGCAAGAGACCCAGTACTTC.

This clonotype appeared a few times. The chain has TRBV3-1 and TRBJ1-2, with unresolved D. CDR1 and CDR2 from the germline V gene are LGHDT and YNNKEL (reference sequence). Trimming cost V 3 bases and J 8 bases, with 13 bases left between them. CDR3 length equals 13 residues. The CDR3 DNA sequence: TGTGCCAGCAGCCAGGGAGGGTCGAGGGGCTACACCTTC. It yields the protein CASSQGGSRGYTF.

This clonotype was counted between two and nine times. The V gene is TRBV29-1, the J gene TRBJ2-7; no clear D. Germline assignment: CDR1 SQVTM and CDR2 ANQGSEA. Trimming pared 7 bases from V and 4 bases from J, leaving 14 bases between. This CDR3 region has 12 residues. CDR3 sequence (DNA): TGCAGCGCTACACGGACGGATTACGAGCAGTACTTC. As protein: CSATRTDYEQYF.

There are many counts of this clonotype. V usage is TRBV6-2 or TRBV6-3 and J usage is TRBJ1-5; TRBD1 might be the D (5 bases). Germline CDR1 is MNHEY and CDR2 is SVGEGT. This CDR3 has 12 amino acids. V was clipped by 4 bases and J by 6 bases, with 7 bases between them. In DNA form, the CDR3 reads TGTGCCAGCAGTTCCCAGGGTCAGCCCCAGCATTTT. Its protein product is CASSSQGQPQHF.

This clonotype has more than one count but fewer than ten. The chain has TRBV5-6 and TRBJ2-6; D remains ambiguous. The CDR3 sequence is 15 residues long. Germline loops: CDR1 SGHDT, CDR2 YYEEEE. V gave up 2 bases and J gave up 4 bases, with 10 bases separating them. The CDR3, as DNA: TGTGCCAGCAGCTTTTCGTTGGGAGGGGCCAACGTCCTGACTTTC. It encodes CASSFSLGGANVLTF.

This clonotype was picked up a small number of times. This rearrangement joins TRBV7-9 to TRBJ2-1, with 7 bases aligning to TRBD2. V shed 3 bases, J shed 10 bases, and the junction held 12 bases outside the gene matches. CDR3 length: 15 amino acids. Germline CDR1 and CDR2: SEHNR and FQNEAQ (reference sequence). CDR3 bases: TGTGCCAGCAGCTTGTTAGCTAGCGGCGAAGCGGAGCAGTTCTTC. It is translated as CASSLLASGEAEQFF.

The chain recombines TRBV4-1 with TRBJ1-1; 8 nucleotides align to TRBD1. The CDR3 loop spans 14 amino acids. V trimming: 3 bases; J trimming: 2 bases; junction bases outside the gene matches: 2. Germline V lookup: CDR1 MGHRA, CDR2 YSYEKL. The CDR3 is CASSHGQGNTEAFF. The CDR3 DNA reads TGCGCCAGCAGCCACGGACAGGGAAACACTGAAGCTTTCTTT.

This clonotype showed up just a few times. The CDR3, as DNA: TGCAGTGCTAGAGGCGGACTAGCGGGAGGGATATACAATGAGCAGTTCTTC. Its protein product is CSARGGLAGGIYNEQFF. The chain links TRBV20-1 to TRBJ2-1, with TRBD2 matching over 15 bases. Germline CDR1 is DFQATT and CDR2 is SNEGSKA (reference sequence). Trimming took 1 base from V and 4 from J; bases not matched to a gene: 5. The CDR3 has 17 amino acids.

The rearrangement links TRBV9 to TRBJ1-2; possibly TRBD1 for D (6 bases). CDR3 size: 15 residues. V was pared by 2 bases and J by 6 bases, with 17 bases between. The germline CDR1 and CDR2 sequences are SGDLS and YYNGEE. CDR3 DNA: TGTGCCAGCAGCGTGCGGGGGGCGCGGGCCGATGGCTACACCTTC. It codes for CASSVRGARADGYTF.

This clonotype was detected only a few times. This chain uses TRBV20-1 with TRBJ1-6, with 7 bases identical to TRBD1. Germline-derived CDR1 and CDR2 are DFQATT and SNEGSKA (reference sequence). The CDR3 spans 12 residues. The V segment lost 3 bases and the J segment 10 bases; nucleotides outside the gene matches: 3. CDR3 sequence reads: CSARRGLSPLHF. The CDR3 DNA reads as TGCAGTGCTAGGAGGGGGCTCTCACCCCTCCACTTT.

The genes are TRBV6-5 and TRBJ1-1; D ambiguous. V was cut by 0 bases and J by 5 bases, with 16 bases left in between. CDR3 length equals 16 residues. Germline values: CDR1 MNHEY, CDR2 SVGAGI. The DNA for the CDR3 is TGTGCCAGCAGTTACTCGAGTACGTCAGGAGGGACTGAAGCTTTCTTT. Amino acids: CASSYSSTSGGTEAFF.

The CDR3 coding sequence is TGTGCCATCAGTGACGCGGACAGAGATAACTATGGCTACACCTTC. This sequence encodes CAISDADRDNYGYTF. This chain joins TRBV10-3 and TRBJ1-2; tentative D call: TRBD1 (6 bases). The V end lost 3 bases, the J end lost 1 base, and 12 bases lay between the germline ends. Germline V CDR1 and CDR2: ENHRY, SYGVKD. This CDR3 contains 15 residues.

This sequence joins TRBV20-1 and TRBJ2-1, with D perhaps matching TRBD2 (8 bases). The germline V gene has CDR1 DFQATT and CDR2 SNEGSKA (reference sequence). The CDR3 is 16 residues long. Trimming removed 6 bases at V and 4 bases at J, with 22 bases between. The CDR3 coding sequence is TGCAGTGCCAATATCCGGGAGGGACAGAATTACAATGAGCAGTTCTTC. It yields the protein CSANIREGQNYNEQFF.